One sample yielded the 30 T cell receptor beta chains listed below, sequenced in a study of blood T cell repertoires in COVID-19. Profiling relied on immunoSEQ multiplex PCR, and the TCRdb table lists in-frame clones only, not all of them. The sample has some 42,000 clones; roughly 88% are singletons. The sample was peripheral blood. These TCRs come from a human donor in a cohort sampled during active COVID-19.

This clone was counted a few times. The gene calls are TRBV7-9 and TRBJ1-5; D uncertain. The CDR3 is 14 amino acids. The V gene lost 1 base and the J gene lost 6 bases, with 10 bases spanning the gap. From germline, CDR1 is SEHNR and CDR2 FQNEAQ (reference sequence). The chain's CDR3 is CASSLELSSQPQHF. DNA of the CDR3: TGTGCCAGCAGCTTAGAACTGAGTAGTCAGCCCCAGCATTTT.

The genes are TRBV10-3 and TRBJ1-2; 7 bases are a match to TRBD1. The CDR3 is made up of 14 amino acids. Germline V gives CDR1 ENHRY, CDR2 SYGVKD. J was trimmed by 4 bases and V by 8 bases; bases with no gene match: 10. This CDR3 is CAIWGRGNGYGYTF. The DNA for the CDR3 is TGTGCCATCTGGGGCAGGGGGAACGGCTATGGCTACACCTTC.

This chain connects TRBV5-1 to TRBJ2-1, with 9 bases matching TRBD2. The J segment lost 4 bases and the V segment lost 1 base, leaving 6 bases of the junction unmatched. The CDR3 length is 16 residues. CDR1 is SGHRS and CDR2 is YFSETQ in the germline V gene. The CDR3 DNA sequence: TGCGCCAGCAGCTTGTCCCCTAGCGGGGAGTACAATGAGCAGTTCTTC. It translates to CASSLSPSGEYNEQFF.

This clone was detected only a few times. The chain recombines TRBV28 with TRBJ2-1; 11 bases are a match to TRBD2. CDR3 size: 17 residues. With 7 bases clipped from V and 0 bases from J, the junction kept 8 bases outside the gene matches. Germline V lookup: CDR1 MDHEN, CDR2 SYDVKM. CDR3 sequence: CASIIAGGLISYNEQFF. CDR3 coding DNA: TGTGCCAGCATCATAGCGGGGGGGCTAATCTCCTACAATGAGCAGTTCTTC. The variable domain in full, completed from reference TRBV28 and TRBJ2-1, reads DVKVTQSSRYLVKRTGEKVFLECVQDMDHENMFWYRQDPGLGLRLIYFSYDVKMKEKGDIPEGYSVSREKKERFSLILESASTNQTSMYLCASIIAGGLISYNEQFFGPGTRLTVL.

The V and J genes are TRBV10-3 and TRBJ2-7; 7 bases are a match to TRBD1. J was trimmed by 2 bases and V by 6 bases; bases with no gene match: 4. This CDR3 is built from 13 residues. CDR1 is ENHRY, CDR2 SYGVKD, per germline. CDR3 sequence: CAIRDREAYEQYF. The CDR3 DNA is TGTGCCATCAGAGACAGGGAAGCCTACGAGCAGTACTTC.

The chain is built from TRBV6-5 and TRBJ2-7; 10 bases map to TRBD2. The germline V gene has CDR1 MNHEY and CDR2 SVGAGI. The CDR3 consists of 15 residues. The V gene end was trimmed by 7 bases and the J gene end by 0 bases; junction bases not matched to a gene: 6. The CDR3 sequence is CASILSGGRSYEQYF. The CDR3 DNA follows: TGTGCCAGCATTCTTAGCGGGGGGCGCTCCTACGAGCAGTACTTC.

V and J are TRBV24-1 and TRBJ1-5; 11 positions agree with TRBD1. The CDR3 loop spans 15 amino acids. In germline, CDR1 is KGHDR, CDR2 SFDVKD. With 4 bases clipped from V and 5 bases from J, the junction kept 3 bases outside the gene matches. The CDR3 reads CATSEGQGGDQPQHF. The CDR3 nucleotides are TGTGCCACCAGTGAGGGACAGGGGGGCGATCAGCCCCAGCATTTT.

This clone was found once. This chain joins TRBV4-1 and TRBJ1-2; D not resolved. The CDR3 has 13 amino acids. Germline CDR1 is MGHRA and CDR2 is YSYEKL. Deletions cut 4 bases from V and 3 bases from J, with 9 bases between. CDR3 sequence reads: CASSPQAHYGYTF. The CDR3 DNA sequence: TGCGCCAGCAGCCCGCAGGCGCACTATGGCTACACCTTC.

The V call is TRBV6-2 or TRBV6-3, the J call TRBJ1-5; the D is unclear. The CDR3 has 12 amino acids. The V end was cut by 2 bases, the J end by 6 bases, with 5 bases between. From germline, CDR1 is MNHEY and CDR2 SVGEGT. As DNA, the CDR3 is TGTGCCAGCAGTTACATCGGTCAGCCCCAGCATTTT. It yields the protein CASSYIGQPQHF.

This rearrangement joins TRBV5-5 to TRBJ1-5; the D gene is possibly TRBD1 (5 bases). This CDR3 is 15 amino acids long. V lost 4 bases to trimming and J lost 4 bases, with 15 bases between them. The germline CDR1 and CDR2 sequences are SGHKS and YYEKEE (reference sequence). CDR3 loop: CASSGDGGLNQPQHF. Here the CDR3 DNA reads TGTGCCAGCAGCGGGGACGGGGGACTGAATCAGCCCCAGCATTTT.

This rearrangement joins TRBV7-8 to TRBJ1-2, with 7 bases matching TRBD1. After removal of 5 bases from V and 6 bases from J, the junction contained 3 bases not matched to a gene. The germline gives CDR1 SGHVS, CDR2 FQNEAQ. CDR3 size: 12 residues. CDR3 in amino acids: CASSRDRDGYTF. In DNA, the CDR3 is TGTGCCAGCAGCCGTGACAGGGATGGCTACACCTTC.

V and J are TRBV7-6 and TRBJ1-1; 8 nucleotides agree with TRBD1. Germline CDR1 and CDR2: SGHVS and FNYEAQ. V shed 11 bases and J 0 bases; nucleotides not matched to a gene: 14. The CDR3 is 16 amino acids. For the CDR3, the DNA is TGTGCCTGTTCCCTTGGGACAGGACTAATGAACACTGAAGCTTTCTTT. Amino acid sequence: CACSLGTGLMNTEAFF.

The chain has TRBV15 and TRBJ2-7; no clear D. This CDR3 region has 14 residues. Germline CDR1 reads LNHNV; CDR2 reads YYDKDF (reference sequence). V was cut by 0 bases and J by 2 bases, with 8 bases left in between. The CDR3 DNA is TGTGCCACCAGCAGAGACAGAACAACCTACGAGCAGTACTTC. It codes for CATSRDRTTYEQYF.

This clone was seen more than once but under ten times. The rearrangement joins TRBV4-1 to TRBJ1-5, with 9 bases that match TRBD1. The CDR3 has 19 residues. The V gene end was trimmed by 0 bases and the J gene end by 6 bases; junction bases not matched to a gene: 15. CDR1 is MGHRA, CDR2 YSYEKL, per germline. The CDR3 nucleotides are TGCGCCAGCAGCCAAGATTACCCCCCCGGGACAGGGCGCTTTCAGCCCCAGCATTTT. Encoded protein: CASSQDYPPGTGRFQPQHF.

This clone was seen a single time. This sequence joins TRBV5-1 and TRBJ2-7; D unresolved. Trimming removed 4 bases from V and 2 bases from J, with 13 bases in between. The CDR3 sequence is 14 residues long. Germline loops: CDR1 SGHRS, CDR2 YFSETQ. In nucleotides, the CDR3 is TGCGCCAGCAGCCTGCACGGTCGAGCCTACGAGCAGTACTTC. Translated, it gives CASSLHGRAYEQYF.

This clone is deemed medium-sized. The chain has TRBV19 and TRBJ1-2; the D is unclear. This CDR3 is built from 12 residues. The ends were cut back, 5 bases at V and 8 bases at J, with 12 bases in the middle. Germline assignment: CDR1 LNHDA and CDR2 SQIVND (reference sequence). The CDR3 reads CASSGFREGYTF. Here the CDR3 DNA reads TGTGCCAGTAGTGGTTTCCGGGAAGGCTACACCTTC.

J is TRBJ1-3 and V is TRBV9; the match to TRBD1 covers 9 bases. Germline CDR1 reads SGDLS; CDR2 reads YYNGEE. Losses at the gene ends were 3 bases for V and 2 bases for J; bases not matched to a gene: 3. There are 15 residues in the CDR3. Here the CDR3 reads CASSAGTGTGNTIYF. The CDR3 DNA reads TGTGCCAGCAGCGCAGGGACAGGGACTGGAAACACCATATATTTT.

This chain joins TRBV1 and TRBJ2-7; the table's D gene call, TRBD2, was not cross checked with the DNA. TRBV1 has pseudogene status. This CDR3 is built from 16 residues. CDR3 loop: CTSSPPQVAGLYEQYF. In DNA form, the CDR3 reads TGCACCAGCAGCCCCCCCCAGGTAGCGGGGCTCTACGAGCAGTACTTC.

The genes are TRBV25-1 and TRBJ1-1; the D is unclear. Per the germline V gene, CDR1 is MGHDK and CDR2 is SYGVNS. Trimming shortened V by 3 bases and J by 6 bases, and 14 bases separated the two germline ends. The CDR3 covers 14 residues. CDR3 sequence reads: CASSDAPRVPEAFF. In DNA form, the CDR3 reads TGTGCCAGCAGTGACGCGCCCCGGGTTCCTGAAGCTTTCTTT.

This rearrangement joins TRBV5-1 to TRBJ2-1; D might be TRBD1 (6 bases). There are 14 residues in the CDR3. V was shortened by 4 bases and J by 1 base, with 9 bases between the two germline ends. Germline V gives CDR1 SGHRS, CDR2 YFSETQ. The CDR3 coding sequence is TGCGCCAGCAGCGGCGGACAGTCCTACAATGAGCAGTTCTTC. It yields the protein CASSGGQSYNEQFF.

This chain connects TRBV28 to TRBJ1-6, with unresolved D. Germline-derived CDR1 and CDR2 are MDHEN and SYDVKM. The CDR3 consists of 13 residues. The V end was cut by 7 bases, the J end by 7 bases, with 11 bases between. The CDR3 nucleotides are TGTGCCAGCACCCCAGAAGCGAATTCACCCCTCCACTTT. Its translation is CASTPEANSPLHF.

V is TRBV4-3 and J is TRBJ2-1, with 10 bases lining up with TRBD2. This CDR3 has 18 residues. Germline V CDR1 and CDR2: LGHNA, YSLEER. V was pared by 0 bases and J by 0 bases, with 5 bases of the junction left unmatched. CDR3 loop: CASSQDPLAGVSYNEQFF. The CDR3 DNA follows: TGCGCCAGCAGCCAAGATCCCCTAGCGGGGGTCTCCTACAATGAGCAGTTCTTC.

This chain uses TRBV5-5 with TRBJ1-2; TRBD1 matches at 10 bases. The length of the CDR3 is 15 residues. V gave up 5 bases and J gave up 3 bases; unmatched junction bases: 7. Germline values: CDR1 SGHKS, CDR2 YYEKEE (reference sequence). The CDR3 sequence: CASRHSGTGDYGYTF. CDR3 sequence (DNA): TGTGCCAGCAGGCACTCCGGGACAGGGGACTATGGCTACACCTTC.

The V gene is TRBV5-1, the J gene TRBJ1-3; a possible D gene is TRBD1 (5 bases). Per germline, CDR1 SGHRS and CDR2 YFSETQ. This CDR3 comprises 15 residues. The V end lost 5 bases, the J end lost 0 bases, and 12 bases lay between the germline ends. The CDR3: CASSDGASSGNTIYF. The CDR3, as DNA: TGCGCCAGCAGTGATGGGGCCAGCTCTGGAAACACCATATATTTT.

The chain uses TRBV5-5 and TRBJ2-6, with 7 bases lining up with TRBD1. The V segment lost 0 bases and the J segment 2 bases; nucleotides outside the gene matches: 2. The germline CDR1 and CDR2 sequences are SGHKS and YYEKEE (reference sequence). This CDR3 spans 16 amino acids. CDR3 sequence (DNA): TGTGCCAGCAGCTTGGACAGGGGAGCTGGGGCCAACGTCCTGACTTTC. Translated: CASSLDRGAGANVLTF. The full variable domain, in which reference TRBV5-5 and TRBJ2-6 provide the parts outside the CDR3, is DAGVTQSPTHLIKTRGQQVTLRCSPISGHKSVSWYQQVLGQGPQFIFQYYEKEERGRGNFPDRFSARQFPNYSSELNVNALLLGDSALYLCASSLDRGAGANVLTFGAGSRLTVL.

The chain carries TRBV12-3 or TRBV12-4 and TRBJ1-2; D might be TRBD1 (5 bases). Deletions cut 2 bases from V and 8 bases from J, with 12 bases between. The CDR3 extends over 13 amino acids. The CDR3: CASSLTGAPGYTF. As DNA, the CDR3 is TGTGCCAGCAGTTTAACAGGAGCTCCAGGCTACACCTTC.

This chain's CDR3 is CASRLGRDTYEQYF. CDR3 nucleotides: TGTGCCAGCAGGCTCGGACGGGACACCTACGAGCAGTACTTC. The chain recombines TRBV5-8 with TRBJ2-7, with a tentative D call TRBD1 (6 bases). CDR1 and CDR2 from the germline V gene are SGHTS and YDEGEE. Trimming pared 5 bases from V and 2 bases from J, leaving 14 bases between. This CDR3 has 14 residues. The full variable domain, its missing parts supplied by reference TRBV5-8 and TRBJ2-7, is EAGVTQSPTHLIKTRGQQATLRCSPISGHTSVYWYQQALGLGLQFLLWYDEGEERNRGNFPPRFSGRQFPNYSSELNVNALELEDSALYLCASRLGRDTYEQYFGPGTRLTVT.

CDR3 amino acids: CASRANYNSPLHF. CDR3 in DNA: TGTGCCAGCAGAGCCAACTATAATTCACCCCTCCACTTT. This rearrangement joins TRBV2 to TRBJ1-6, with D hard to call. The germline V gene has CDR1 SNHLY and CDR2 FYNNEI. The CDR3 totals 13 residues. V was pared by 6 bases and J by 3 bases, with 6 bases between.

V gene TRBV28 combines with J gene TRBJ2-3; 14 bases fit TRBD2. CDR1 MDHEN and CDR2 SYDVKM come from the germline V gene. The CDR3 is made up of 14 amino acids. With V trimmed by 3 bases and J by 12 bases, 5 bases remained unmatched. Here the CDR3 reads CASSFGGLAGAQYF. For the CDR3, the DNA is TGTGCCAGCAGTTTCGGGGGACTAGCGGGGGCCCAGTATTTT. Filled out from reference TRBV28 and TRBJ2-3, the complete variable domain reads DVKVTQSSRYLVKRTGEKVFLECVQDMDHENMFWYRQDPGLGLRLIYFSYDVKMKEKGDIPEGYSVSREKKERFSLILESASTNQTSMYLCASSFGGLAGAQYFGPGTRLTVL.

With respect to this clone: Other DNA sequences of this sample code for an identical CDR3. The chain joins TRBV20-1 to TRBJ1-1; the D is unclear. Germline values: CDR1 DFQATT, CDR2 SNEGSKA (reference sequence). With 3 bases removed from V and 3 bases from J, the gap between germline ends came to 5 bases. CDR3 length: 11 residues. The CDR3 sequence is CSARGDTEAFF. As DNA, the CDR3 is TGCAGTGCTAGGGGAGACACTGAAGCTTTCTTT.